A selection of T cell receptor beta chains follows, all from one sample in a study of CD8 T cell repertoires and HIV-1 epitope variants. Their antigens remain unidentified. TCRdb keeps only in-frame clones here, not all; method: immunoSEQ multiplex PCR. The data hold 5,500 to 7,000 clones, with 50% to 70% observed a single time. The sample taken for sequencing was cultured CD8+ T cells derived from PBMCs. The receptors come from a male donor with HIV. The CDR3 runs from the conserved cysteine through the conserved F or W. The D gene is left open where the match is weak. Part of the rows lack a size; the others show once, few, many or a class for expanded clones.

>TRBJ2-2|TRBV11-3|15|.|.
CASSLGAGRTGELFF
TGTGCCAGCAGCTTAGGCGCGGGGCGTACAGGGGAGCTGTTTTTT
>TRBJ2-2|TRBV7-2|15|.|.
CASSSETGGTGELFF
TGTGCCAGCAGCTCGGAGACAGGAGGCACCGGGGAGCTGTTTTTT
>TRBJ2-7|TRBV5-1|17|.|.
CASSRPVPDDTSYEQYF
TGCGCCAGCAGCCGGCCCGTACCAGACGATACCTCCTACGAGCAGTACTTC
>TRBJ2-1|TRBV27|16|TRBD1|hyperexpanded
CASSLSQGISYNEQFF
TGTGCCAGCAGTTTATCACAGGGGATATCCTACAATGAGCAGTTCTTC
>TRBJ1-1|TRBV28|13|.|.
CASSPSGYTEAFF
TGTGCCAGCAGCCCCTCTGGGTACACTGAAGCTTTCTTT
>TRBJ2-6|TRBV27|19|.|.
CASSSMTEQVLSGANVLTF
TGTGCCAGCAGTTCGATGACGGAGCAAGTTCTTTCTGGGGCCAACGTCCTGACTTTC
>TRBJ2-4|TRBV18|20|TRBD2|.
CASSPDAPRQAGGPRNIQYF
TGTGCCAGCTCACCAGACGCGCCCCGGCAAGCGGGAGGGCCGCGGAACATTCAGTACTTC
>TRBJ2-3|TRBV28|15|.|.
CASILGGGGTDTQYF
TGTGCCAGCATCCTTGGGGGGGGCGGCACAGATACGCAGTATTTT
>TRBJ2-5|TRBV6-5|14|.|.
CASSGNRVQETQYF
TGTGCCAGCAGTGGAAACAGGGTTCAAGAGACCCAGTACTTC
>TRBJ1-2|TRBV10-3|16|TRBD1|.
CAISEPGQGWGYGYTF
TGTGCCATCAGTGAGCCCGGACAGGGGTGGGGGTATGGCTACACCTTC
>TRBJ1-1|TRBV6-5|15|.|.
CASIEGGAANTEAFF
TGTGCCAGCATCGAGGGGGGGGCGGCGAACACTGAAGCTTTCTTT
>TRBJ2-1|TRBV28|13|.|.
CASSLGRRSEQFF
TGTGCCAGCAGTTTAGGGAGGAGGAGTGAGCAGTTCTTC
>TRBJ2-7|TRBV2|15|TRBD1|.
CASSEAFGTGNEQYF
TGTGCCAGCAGTGAGGCGTTCGGGACAGGGAACGAGCAGTACTTC
>TRBJ1-2|TRBV12-5|15|.|.
CASGQSTAANYGYTF
TGTGCTAGTGGCCAAAGTACAGCGGCCAACTATGGCTACACCTTC
>TRBJ2-3|TRBV19|15|.|.
CASSMLGQTTDTQYF
TGTGCCAGTAGCATGCTCGGGCAGACCACAGATACGCAGTATTTT
>TRBJ1-1|TRBV29-1|12|.|.
CSVEGGGTEAFF
TGCAGCGTTGAAGGGGGGGGGACTGAAGCTTTCTTT
>TRBJ2-1|TRBV27|16|TRBD2|.
CASSLSVSSGRNEQFF
TGTGCCAGCAGTTTATCGGTTTCTAGCGGGAGGAATGAGCAGTTCTTC
>TRBJ2-7|TRBV15|16|TRBD1|.
CATSNLRTGGSYEQYF
TGTGCCACCAGCAATCTTAGGACAGGGGGTAGTTACGAGCAGTACTTC
>TRBJ1-1|TRBV5-5|14|.|.
CASSSSGAYTEAFF
TGTGCCAGCAGCTCGTCCGGGGCTTACACTGAAGCTTTCTTT
>TRBJ2-6|TRBV6-5|14|.|few
CASTLVSGANVLTF
TGTGCCAGCACCTTAGTATCTGGGGCCAACGTCCTGACTTTC
>TRBJ1-5|TRBV2|15|TRBD1|.
CASSQGGQSNQPQHF
TGTGCCAGCAGTCAGGGGGGACAGTCTAATCAGCCCCAGCATTTT
>TRBJ1-1|TRBV18|16|.|.
CASSPPVAGRNTEAFF
TGTGCCAGCTCACCACCGGTGGCCGGGAGGAACACTGAAGCTTTCTTT
>TRBJ2-2|TRBV7-9|13|.|few
CASSLKSSGELFF
TGTGCCAGCAGCTTGAAGAGTTCTGGGGAGCTGTTTTTT
>TRBJ2-7|TRBV5-6|14|TRBD1|.
CASSPGTGEYEQYF
TGTGCCAGCAGCCCCGGGACAGGGGAGTACGAGCAGTACTTC
>TRBJ1-2|TRBV5-4|14|.|.
CASSLGQGLIRYTF
TGTGCCAGCAGCTTGGGGCAGGGGCTGATACGCTACACCTTC
>TRBJ2-7|TRBV19|13|.|.
CASSTGSGYEQYF
TGTGCCAGTAGTACAGGGTCAGGCTACGAGCAGTACTTC
>TRBJ1-1|TRBV7-9|17|TRBD1|once
CASSSPGTGVISTEAFF
TGTGCCAGCAGTTCCCCCGGGACAGGGGTGATTTCCACTGAAGCTTTCTTT